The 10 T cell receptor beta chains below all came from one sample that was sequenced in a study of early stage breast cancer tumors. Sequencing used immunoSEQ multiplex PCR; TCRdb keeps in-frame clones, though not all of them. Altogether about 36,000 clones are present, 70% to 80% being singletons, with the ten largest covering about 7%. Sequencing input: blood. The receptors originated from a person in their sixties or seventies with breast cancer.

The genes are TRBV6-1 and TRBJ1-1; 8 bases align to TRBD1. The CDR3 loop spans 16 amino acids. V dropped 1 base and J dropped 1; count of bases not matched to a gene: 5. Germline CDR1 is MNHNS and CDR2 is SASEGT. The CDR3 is CASSEDRQGWNTEAFF. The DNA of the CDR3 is TGTGCCAGCAGTGAAGACCGACAGGGGTGGAACACTGAAGCTTTCTTT.

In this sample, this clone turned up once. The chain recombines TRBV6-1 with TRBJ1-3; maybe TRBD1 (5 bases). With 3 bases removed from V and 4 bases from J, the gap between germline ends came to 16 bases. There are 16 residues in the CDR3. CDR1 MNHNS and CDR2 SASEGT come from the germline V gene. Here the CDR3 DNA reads TGTGCCAGCAGTGATTTGACGGGGGAGGCCGGAAACACCATATATTTT. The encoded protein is CASSDLTGEAGNTIYF.

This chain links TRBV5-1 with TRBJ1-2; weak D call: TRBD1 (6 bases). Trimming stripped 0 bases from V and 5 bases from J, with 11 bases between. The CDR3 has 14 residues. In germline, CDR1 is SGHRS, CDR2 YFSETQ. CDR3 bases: TGCGCCAGCAGCTTGGACGGACAGAGTTATGGCTACACCTTC. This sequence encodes CASSLDGQSYGYTF.

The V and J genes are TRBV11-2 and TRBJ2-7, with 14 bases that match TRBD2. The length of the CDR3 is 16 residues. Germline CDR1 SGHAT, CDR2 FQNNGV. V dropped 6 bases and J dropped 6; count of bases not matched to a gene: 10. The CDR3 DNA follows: TGTGCCAGCAGTCGTCCGGGACTAGCGGGGGATCGCGAGCAGTACTTC. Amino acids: CASSRPGLAGDREQYF.

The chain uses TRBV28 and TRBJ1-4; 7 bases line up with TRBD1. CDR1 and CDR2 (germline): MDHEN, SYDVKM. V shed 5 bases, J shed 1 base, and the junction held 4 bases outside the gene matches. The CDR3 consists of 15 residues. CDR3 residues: CASSRAGGTNEKLFF. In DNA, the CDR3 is TGTGCCAGCAGTAGGGCAGGGGGAACTAATGAAAAACTGTTTTTT.

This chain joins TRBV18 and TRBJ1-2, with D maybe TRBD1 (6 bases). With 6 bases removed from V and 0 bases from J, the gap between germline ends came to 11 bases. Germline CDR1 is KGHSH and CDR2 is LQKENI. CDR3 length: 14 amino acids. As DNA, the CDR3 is TGTGCCAGCTCGCGACAGGATTCTAACTATGGCTACACCTTC. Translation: CASSRQDSNYGYTF.

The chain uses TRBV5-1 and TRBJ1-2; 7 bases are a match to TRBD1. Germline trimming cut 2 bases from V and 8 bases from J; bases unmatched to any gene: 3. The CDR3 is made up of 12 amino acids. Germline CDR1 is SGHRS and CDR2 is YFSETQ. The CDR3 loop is CASSLQGWGYTF. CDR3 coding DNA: TGCGCCAGCAGCTTACAGGGGTGGGGCTACACCTTC.

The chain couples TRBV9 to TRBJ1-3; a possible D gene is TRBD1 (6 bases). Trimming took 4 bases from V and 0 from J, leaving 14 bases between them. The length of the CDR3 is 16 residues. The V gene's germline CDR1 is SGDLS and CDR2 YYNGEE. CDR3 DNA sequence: TGTGCCAGCAGCCCTGAGGGGGGCTACTCTGGAAACACCATATATTTT. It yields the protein CASSPEGGYSGNTIYF.

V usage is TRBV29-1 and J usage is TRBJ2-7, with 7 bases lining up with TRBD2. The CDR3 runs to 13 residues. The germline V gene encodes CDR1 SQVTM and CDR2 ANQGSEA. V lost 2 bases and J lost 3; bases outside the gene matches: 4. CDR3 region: CSVEMERDYEQYF. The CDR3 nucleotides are TGCAGCGTTGAAATGGAGCGGGACTACGAGCAGTACTTC.

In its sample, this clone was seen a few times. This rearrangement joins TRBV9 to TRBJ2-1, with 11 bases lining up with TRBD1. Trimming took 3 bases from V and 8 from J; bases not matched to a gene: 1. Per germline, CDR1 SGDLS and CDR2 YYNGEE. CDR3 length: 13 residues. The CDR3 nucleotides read TGTGCCAGCAGCGCGGACAGGGGGCATGAGCAGTTCTTC. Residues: CASSADRGHEQFF.